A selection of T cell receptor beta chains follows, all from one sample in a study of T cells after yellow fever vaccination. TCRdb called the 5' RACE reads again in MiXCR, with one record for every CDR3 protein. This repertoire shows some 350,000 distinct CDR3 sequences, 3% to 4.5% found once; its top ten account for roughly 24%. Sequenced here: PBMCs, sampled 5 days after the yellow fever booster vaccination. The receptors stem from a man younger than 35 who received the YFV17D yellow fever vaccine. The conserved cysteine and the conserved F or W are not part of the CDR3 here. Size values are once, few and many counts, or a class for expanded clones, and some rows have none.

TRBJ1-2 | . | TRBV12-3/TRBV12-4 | ASSFLGAEGYT
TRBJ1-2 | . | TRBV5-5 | ASSSGQSWLGYT
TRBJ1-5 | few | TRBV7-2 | ASSLPGRGPQH
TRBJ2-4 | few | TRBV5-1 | ASSDPGAKNIQY
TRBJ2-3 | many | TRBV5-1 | ASSLGSFSDTQY
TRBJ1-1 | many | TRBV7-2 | ASSIPTENTEAF
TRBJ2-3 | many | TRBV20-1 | SAKAAAGGTDTQY
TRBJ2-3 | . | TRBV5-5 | ASSLWPGADTQY
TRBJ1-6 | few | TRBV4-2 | ASSQVLGSSYNSPLH
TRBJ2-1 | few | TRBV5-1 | ASSLATSGGASAYNEQF
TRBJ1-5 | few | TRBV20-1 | SARVLDQPQH
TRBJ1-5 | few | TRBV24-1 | ATSEGGNQPQH
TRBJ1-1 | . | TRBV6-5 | ASSYDLGLDTEAF
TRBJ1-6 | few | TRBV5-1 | ASSLALDGSPLH
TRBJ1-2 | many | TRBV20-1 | SAQRGDRVAIT
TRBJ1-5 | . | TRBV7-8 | ASSPRRRSNQPQH
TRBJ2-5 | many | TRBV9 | ASSPRPDRPETQY
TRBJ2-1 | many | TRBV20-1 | SARFGDNEQF
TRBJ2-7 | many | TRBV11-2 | ASSLVRGSSYEQY
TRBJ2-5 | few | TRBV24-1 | ATSGEVVETQY
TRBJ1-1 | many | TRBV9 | ASSVGWKNTEAF
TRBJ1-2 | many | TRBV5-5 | ASSRRDYGYT
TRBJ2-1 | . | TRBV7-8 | ASSPRRGGGDNEQF
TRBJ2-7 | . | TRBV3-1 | ASRHRTTYEQY
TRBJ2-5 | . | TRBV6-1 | ASSEFGGAGAAETQY
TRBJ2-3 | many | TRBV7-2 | ASSPPGFWEADTQY
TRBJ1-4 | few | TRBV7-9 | ASSPWGGTNEKLF
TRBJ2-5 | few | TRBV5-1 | ASSPGGPGEETQY
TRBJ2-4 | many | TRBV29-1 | SVFGENIQY
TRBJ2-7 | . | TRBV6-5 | ASSYSLGTVYEQY
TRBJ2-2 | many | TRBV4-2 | ASSPAGGVHGELF
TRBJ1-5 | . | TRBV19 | ASSMNLGGYQPQH
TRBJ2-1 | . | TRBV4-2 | ASSRINNEQF
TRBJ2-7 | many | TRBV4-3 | ASSQLEGGEQY
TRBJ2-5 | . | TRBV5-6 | ASSRPGTTETQY
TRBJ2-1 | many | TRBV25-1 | ASREGMGDRQGDEQF
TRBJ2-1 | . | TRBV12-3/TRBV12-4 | ASKEVSRIDEQF
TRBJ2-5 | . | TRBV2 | ASTLDRAQY
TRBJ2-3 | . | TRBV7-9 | ASSPVRGTDTQY
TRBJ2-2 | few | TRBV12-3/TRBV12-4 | ASSFRRGGPGELF
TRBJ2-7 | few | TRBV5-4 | ASSPDWSYEQY
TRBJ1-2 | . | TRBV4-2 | ASSQDIISDTHYGYT